What follows is one TCR beta chain and its context. The sample holds a few counts of this clone. Its antigen remains unidentified. The sample holds no much larger clone one base away, and base qualities are not on file. These data belong to a study of blood T cell repertoires in COVID-19 (dated by TCRdb to 2018 to 2020). Some background on the complete study: The collaborator samples originated in the United States, Italy and Spain and spanned the acute and convalescent phases of COVID-19. A freely available public database, intended as a resource for researchers studying the immune response to SARS-CoV-2, is where the repertoires were released. The sample metadata nearly always contained a de-identified subject ID, COVID-19 status, age in years and sex. Samples were obtained from the ongoing ImmuneRACE study (first 160 participants) and from about 1,300 subjects provided by 6 global collaborators. HLA class I and class II types, where available, came from metadata supplied by the sample provider rather than from assay-based typing. The material from the prospective study consisted of cDNA or gDNA derived from T cells, B-cell-depleted T cells, or PBMCs. Deeply sampled blood TCRbeta repertoires from subjects exposed to, actively infected with, or recovered from COVID-19 were included in the dataset. The investigation overall reported the following: The quantity of clinical and demographic metadata differed by source and by participant and was supplied without curation.

In the germline V gene, CDR1 corresponds to SGDLS and CDR2 to YYNGEE. The CDR3 holds 15 amino acids from the cysteine to the phenylalanine. The sequence is cut down to CDR3 DNA, 45 bases in frame from base 1. Clipping removes 0 bases from V and 1 base from J, with 1 as the unmatched junction base count. Whole blood was collected in K2EDTA tubes by collaborating institutions according to the institutions' own protocols. Collaborator samples were shipped for TCRbeta analysis as frozen whole blood, isolated PBMCs, or DNA extracted from either sample type. TCRbeta CDR3 regions were amplified from genomic DNA using the immunoSEQ Assay, a bias-controlled multiplex PCR. The published analysis was carried out like this. The number of nucleated cells in each sample was estimated by amplification of reference gene primers within the assay. To quantify the absolute abundance of each unique TCRbeta CDR3 rearrangement, sequence reads were collapsed and filtered. For each sample, productive Simpson clonality was calculated as the square root of Simpson's diversity index across productive rearrangements. TCRdb obtained this table from immuneACCESS and retained in-frame rearrangements with V and J assigned. These tables miss some clones; where compared with another copy, unresolved V genes account for less than half of the shortfall, and the remainder is unexplained. The D gene and trimming were derived from the DNA, and the V and J assignments and clone size from that table. This sample holds almost 70,000 clones; 89% were observed only once. The ten most abundant clones make up around 4.9% of the sample.

Recombination linked TRBV9 to TRBJ1-5, with 7 junctional bases fitting TRBD1. Sequencing used peripheral blood. The sequence was collected from a woman between 50 and 59 years old with active COVID-19. The sequenced DNA is TGTGCCAGCAGCGTAGGACAGGGAAGCAATCAGCCCCAGCATTTT. Its protein product is CASSVGQGSNQPQHF.